What follows are 24 T cell receptor beta chains derived from one specimen sequenced in a study of blood T cells in healthy people across ages. With a J-beta primer mix and a sample-barcoded 5' primer, a second PCR ran roughly 6 to 12 cycles. TCRdb re-called the 5' RACE reads with MiXCR, one entry per CDR3 protein. The sample lists 800,000 or so distinct CDR3 sequences, 20% to 30% occurring once. The same sample was also studied in work on T cells of mothers and their children.

The material sequenced was blood. These receptors were taken from a boy younger than 18 in good health.

This clonotype was observed a handful of times. The rearrangement uses TRBV7-3 and TRBJ2-5, with D hard to call. Germline V lookup: CDR1 SGHTA, CDR2 FQGTGA. Deletions cut 6 bases from V and 1 base from J, with 9 bases between. The CDR3 is 13 residues long. CDR3 sequence (DNA): TGTGCCAGCAGGTCCTCGGGCCAAGAGACCCAGTACTTC. Its protein product is CASRSSGQETQYF.

The chain carries TRBV11-2 and TRBJ2-6; weak D call: TRBD1 (6 bases). The germline CDR1 and CDR2 sequences are SGHAT and FQNNGV. The CDR3 covers 17 residues. With 3 bases removed from V and 0 bases from J, the gap between germline ends came to 12 bases. CDR3 sequence: CASSFFRGRSGANVLTF. CDR3 DNA sequence: TGTGCCAGCAGCTTTTTCAGGGGTCGCTCTGGGGCCAACGTCCTGACTTTC.

The chain has TRBV29-1 and TRBJ2-1; the D gene is possibly TRBD1 (5 bases). The germline V gene has CDR1 SQVTM and CDR2 ANQGSEA. The V gene lost 0 bases and the J gene lost 0 bases, with 12 bases spanning the gap. The CDR3 spans 16 residues. CDR3 region: CSVEDLTGTSYNEQFF. The CDR3 nucleotides are TGCAGCGTTGAAGATCTAACAGGAACCTCCTACAATGAGCAGTTCTTC.

This chain uses TRBV7-2 with TRBJ2-5; possibly TRBD1 for D (6 bases). Germline V lookup: CDR1 SGHTA, CDR2 FQGNSA. The CDR3 runs 16 residues. Trimming cost V 1 base and J 9 bases, with 21 bases left between them. CDR3 sequence (DNA): TGTGCCAGCAGCTTAGGATCAGGGGTACAGAAGCTTGCCCAGTACTTC. Amino acids: CASSLGSGVQKLAQYF.

This clonotype was seen repeatedly, ten times or more. The chain is built from TRBV11-2 and TRBJ1-1, with D possibly matching TRBD1 (6 bases). With 3 bases removed from V and 3 bases from J, the gap between germline ends came to 8 bases. The CDR3 covers 13 residues. The germline CDR1 and CDR2 sequences are SGHAT and FQNNGV. The CDR3 nucleotides are TGTGCCAGCAGCTTGGGGGGGCACACTGAAGCTTTCTTT. This gives the protein CASSLGGHTEAFF.

A few counts support this clonotype. The CDR3 here is CASSQAGTGDGEQYF. The CDR3 nucleotides are TGTGCCAGCAGCCAGGCTGGAACAGGGGACGGGGAGCAGTACTTC. The rearrangement joins TRBV3-1 to TRBJ2-7, with 7 bases matching TRBD1. The CDR3 is made up of 15 amino acids. V was pared by 3 bases and J by 7 bases, with 12 bases of the junction left unmatched. The germline CDR1 and CDR2 sequences are LGHDT and YNNKEL (reference sequence).

The rearrangement links TRBV10-3 to TRBJ2-5; D might be TRBD1 (5 bases). The DNA matches TRBJ2-7 better at its end, which makes the J call doubtful. CDR3 length equals 15 residues. Germline V gives CDR1 ENHRY, CDR2 SYGVKD. Here the CDR3 DNA reads TGTGCCACCAGCTATGGGGCAGGTGACAACTACGAGCAGTACTTC. Translation gives CATSYGAGDNYEQYF.

V and J are TRBV20-1 and TRBJ2-2, with 8 bases aligning to TRBD2. The CDR3 runs to 13 residues. The germline CDR1 and CDR2 sequences are DFQATT and SNEGSKA (reference sequence). The V segment lost 8 bases and the J segment 1 base; nucleotides outside the gene matches: 3. CDR3 DNA: TGCAGTCCCGGGAGGGTGAACACCGGGGAGCTGTTTTTT. The encoded protein is CSPGRVNTGELFF.

This chain joins TRBV4-3 and TRBJ2-6, with a weak D call TRBD2 (6 bases). The CDR3 spans 16 residues. The ends were cut back, 4 bases at V and 5 bases at J, with 15 bases in the middle. CDR1 LGHNA and CDR2 YSLEER come from the germline V gene. The CDR3 nucleotides read TGCGCCAGCAGCCCTTCAGAGGGAGGAAGGGCCAACGTCCTGACTTTC. Protein sequence: CASSPSEGGRANVLTF.

This chain links TRBV12-3 or TRBV12-4 with TRBJ2-5; TRBD2 aligns across 8 bases. Losses at the gene ends were 2 bases for V and 6 bases for J; bases not matched to a gene: 5. The CDR3 totals 14 residues. CDR3 sequence reads: CASSLSGLAKTQYF. The CDR3 DNA follows: TGTGCCAGCAGTTTATCAGGACTAGCAAAGACCCAGTACTTC.

With respect to this clonotype: The junction departs from the called germline gene at one end, perhaps through a read error. The V and J genes are TRBV18 and TRBJ2-7; D remains ambiguous. CDR1 KGHSH and CDR2 LQKENI come from the germline V gene. CDR3 length equals 12 residues. The chain's CDR3 is CASSPDFRYINF. CDR3 sequence (DNA): TGTGCCAGCTCACCCGATTTCCGCTATATTAACTTC.

The V gene is TRBV3-1, the J gene TRBJ2-1; TRBD1 or TRBD2 may be the D gene (5 bases each). Deletions cut 0 bases from V and 3 bases from J, with 9 bases between. The CDR3 runs to 15 residues. Germline V lookup: CDR1 LGHDT, CDR2 YNNKEL (reference sequence). The CDR3: CASSQDRGNYNEQFF. DNA of the CDR3: TGTGCCAGCAGCCAAGATCGGGGCAACTACAATGAGCAGTTCTTC.

J is TRBJ2-5 and V is TRBV28; 15 nucleotides match TRBD2. This CDR3 has 19 residues. The V gene end was trimmed by 6 bases and the J gene end by 1 base; junction bases not matched to a gene: 12. Germline V gene sequence: CDR1 MDHEN, CDR2 SYDVKM. This CDR3 is CASRPSTGLAGGLQETQYF. CDR3 DNA: TGTGCCAGCAGACCTTCGACGGGACTAGCGGGAGGCCTCCAAGAGACCCAGTACTTC.

This clonotype has just a few counts. The J gene is TRBJ2-2, the V gene TRBV2, with unresolved D. Trimming cost V 7 bases and J 1 base, with 16 bases left between them. CDR1 and CDR2 from the germline V gene are SNHLY and FYNNEI. This CDR3 contains 16 residues. In DNA form, the CDR3 reads TGTGCCAGCACCCGGACCCCTTCTGGGAACACCGGGGAGCTGTTTTTT. It yields the protein CASTRTPSGNTGELFF.

This chain joins TRBV6-2 or TRBV6-3 and TRBJ2-6, with a tentative D call TRBD2 (5 bases). Germline assignment: CDR1 MNHEY and CDR2 SVGEGT. The CDR3 is 15 residues long. V was clipped by 7 bases and J by 7 bases, with 17 bases between them. CDR3 region: CASKTSGWAANVLTF. The DNA for the CDR3 is TGTGCCAGCAAAACTTCGGGGTGGGCAGCCAACGTCCTGACTTTC.

The chain has TRBV5-1 and TRBJ1-1; D not resolved. The CDR3 sequence is 13 residues long. V lost 4 bases to trimming and J lost 4 bases, with 11 bases between them. The germline V gene has CDR1 SGHRS and CDR2 YFSETQ. CDR3 region: CASSISWGTEAFF. The CDR3 DNA reads TGCGCCAGCAGCATTTCCTGGGGCACTGAAGCTTTCTTT.

The CDR3 DNA is TGCAGCGTTGAAGGGGCATCGGCGGAGCAGTACTTC. Translating gives CSVEGASAEQYF. The genes are TRBV29-1 and TRBJ2-1, with no clear D. The end of the DNA fits TRBJ2-7 better, so the J call may be wrong. The CDR3 has 12 residues. Per germline, CDR1 SQVTM and CDR2 ANQGSEA.

The chain has TRBV11-2 and TRBJ2-7; D ambiguous. V was trimmed by 1 base and J by 5 bases, leaving 6 bases between them. The germline CDR1 and CDR2 sequences are SGHAT and FQNNGV. The CDR3 consists of 12 residues. CDR3 bases: TGTGCCAGCAGCTTAGCGTTCGACGAGCAGTACTTC. Its translation is CASSLAFDEQYF.

Points on this clonotype: A junction end diverges from the germline sequence, so it may reflect a read error. The DNA of the CDR3 is TGTGCCAGCAGCTTAAGCTCCTATAATTCATCCCTCCACTTT. This sequence encodes CASSLSSYNSSLHF. The V gene is TRBV7-9, the J gene TRBJ1-6; D ambiguous. CDR3 length equals 14 residues. CDR1 and CDR2 from the germline V gene are SEHNR and FQNEAQ (reference sequence).

This chain joins TRBV20-1 and TRBJ2-7, with D perhaps matching TRBD1 (6 bases). Germline CDR1 reads DFQATT; CDR2 reads SNEGSKA (reference sequence). Trimming took 6 bases from V and 3 from J, leaving 15 bases between them. This CDR3 has 13 amino acids. DNA of the CDR3: TGCAGTGCCCATAAACAGGGTGGCTACGAGCAGTACTTC. Amino acid sequence: CSAHKQGGYEQYF.

The chain recombines TRBV2 with TRBJ2-1, with 8 bases matching TRBD2. CDR3 length: 16 residues. The germline CDR1 and CDR2 sequences are SNHLY and FYNNEI. Trimming cost V 1 base and J 2 bases; bases outside gene matches: 4. The CDR3 loop is CASSEGQRETYNEQFF. The CDR3 DNA reads TGTGCCAGCAGTGAAGGTCAGCGGGAGACCTACAATGAGCAGTTCTTC.

This sequence joins TRBV7-8 and TRBJ2-2, with TRBD1 identical over 8 bases. Trimming removed 6 bases from V and 0 bases from J; junction bases left unmatched: 6. CDR1 and CDR2 (germline): SGHVS, FQNEAQ. The CDR3 totals 16 residues. CDR3 loop: CASSRTGLTNTGELFF. CDR3 sequence (DNA): TGTGCCAGCAGTCGGACAGGGTTGACGAACACCGGGGAGCTGTTTTTT.

This clonotype was seen only a few times. This rearrangement joins TRBV27 to TRBJ2-4; 7 positions match TRBD1. Germline V gene data show CDR1 as MNHEY and CDR2 as SMNVEV (reference sequence). This CDR3 region has 15 residues. J gave up 0 bases and V 5 bases, and 4 bases lay outside the gene matches. The CDR3 spells CASSQGQLAKNIQYF. The CDR3 DNA reads as TGTGCCAGCAGTCAGGGACAGCTAGCCAAAAACATTCAGTACTTC.

This chain connects TRBV20-1 to TRBJ1-6; 9 positions match TRBD1. Germline V gives CDR1 DFQATT, CDR2 SNEGSKA (reference sequence). V lost 0 bases and J lost 8; bases outside the gene matches: 5. This CDR3 spans 15 amino acids. CDR3 coding DNA: TGCAGTGCTAGAGACTGGACAGGGGAAGATTCACCCCTCCACTTT. It translates to CSARDWTGEDSPLHF.